The clone carrying this T cell receptor beta chain has ten or more counts. Its antigen is still unknown. One entry per CDR3 protein results from TCRdb running MiXCR on the 5' RACE reads. The table lists fewer than 15,000 distinct CDR3 sequences, 14% of them singletons. The data originate from a study of T-cell memory formation after mild COVID-19. The study's findings and limits: Second-wave clones peaking on day 37 lacked confirmed SARS-CoV-2 specificity. Balance between CD4 and CD8 was seen in clones contracting day 15 to 85, and a CD4+ lean was seen in later expanders. Shrinking CD4+ clones were chiefly CM and EM; CD8+ ones were chiefly EMRA.

This CDR3 has 16 amino acids. V was trimmed by 5 bases and J by 1 base, leaving 14 bases between them. Germline CDR1 and CDR2: MGHRA and YSYEKL. The V and J genes are TRBV4-1 and TRBJ2-2; TRBD2 is a possible D gene (6 bases). Sequenced material: PBMCs or a T cell subset sorted from them (not recorded which). This receptor was identified in a man aged 18 to 29 who had mild COVID-19 (a few samples of this study predate the infection). Cell type and time point are not known. As DNA, the CDR3 is TGCGCCAGCAGCGGAATAGCGGCAGGGAACACCGGGGAGCTGTTTTTT. It yields the protein CASSGIAAGNTGELFF.